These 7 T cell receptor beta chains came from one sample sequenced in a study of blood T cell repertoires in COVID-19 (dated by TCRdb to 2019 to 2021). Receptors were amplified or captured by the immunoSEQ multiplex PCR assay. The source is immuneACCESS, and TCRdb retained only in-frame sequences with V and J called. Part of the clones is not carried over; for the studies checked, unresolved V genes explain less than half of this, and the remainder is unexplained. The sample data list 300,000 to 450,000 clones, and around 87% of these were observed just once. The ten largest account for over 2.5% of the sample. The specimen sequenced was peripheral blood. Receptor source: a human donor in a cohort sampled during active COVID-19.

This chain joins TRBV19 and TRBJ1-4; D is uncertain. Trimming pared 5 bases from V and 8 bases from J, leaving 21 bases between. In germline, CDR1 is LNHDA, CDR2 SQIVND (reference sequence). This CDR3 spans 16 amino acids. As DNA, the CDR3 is TGTGCCAGTAGTGGTAAAATACGTGATCTCCGGGAAAAACTGTTTTTT. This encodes CASSGKIRDLREKLFF.

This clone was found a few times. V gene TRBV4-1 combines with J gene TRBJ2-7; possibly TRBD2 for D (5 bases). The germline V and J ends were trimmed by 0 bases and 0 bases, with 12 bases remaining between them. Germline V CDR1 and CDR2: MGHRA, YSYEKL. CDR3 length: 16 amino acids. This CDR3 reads CASSQDPGIPSYEQYF. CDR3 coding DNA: TGCGCCAGCAGCCAAGATCCGGGGATTCCCTCCTACGAGCAGTACTTC.

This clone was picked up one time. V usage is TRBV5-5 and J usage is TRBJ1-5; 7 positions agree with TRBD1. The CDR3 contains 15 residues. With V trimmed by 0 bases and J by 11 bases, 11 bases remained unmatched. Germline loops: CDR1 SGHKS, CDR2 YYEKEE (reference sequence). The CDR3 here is CASSLEGQTDETQHF. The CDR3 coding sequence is TGTGCCAGCAGCTTGGAGGGACAGACGGACGAAACCCAGCATTTT.

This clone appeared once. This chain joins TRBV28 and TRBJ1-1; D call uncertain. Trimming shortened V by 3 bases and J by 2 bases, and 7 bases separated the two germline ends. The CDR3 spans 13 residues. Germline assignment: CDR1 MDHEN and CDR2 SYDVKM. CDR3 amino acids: CASSFAENTEAFF. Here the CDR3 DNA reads TGTGCCAGCAGTTTCGCGGAAAACACTGAAGCTTTCTTT. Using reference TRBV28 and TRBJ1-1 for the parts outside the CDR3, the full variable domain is DVKVTQSSRYLVKRTGEKVFLECVQDMDHENMFWYRQDPGLGLRLIYFSYDVKMKEKGDIPEGYSVSREKKERFSLILESASTNQTSMYLCASSFAENTEAFFGQGTRLTVV.

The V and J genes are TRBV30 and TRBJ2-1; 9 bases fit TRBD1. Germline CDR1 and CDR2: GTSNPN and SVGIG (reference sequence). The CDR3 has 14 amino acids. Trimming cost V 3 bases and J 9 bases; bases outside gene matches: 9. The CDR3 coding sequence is TGTGCCTGGAGCCGGGACAGGGTCCTAAGTGAGCAGTTCTTC. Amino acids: CAWSRDRVLSEQFF.

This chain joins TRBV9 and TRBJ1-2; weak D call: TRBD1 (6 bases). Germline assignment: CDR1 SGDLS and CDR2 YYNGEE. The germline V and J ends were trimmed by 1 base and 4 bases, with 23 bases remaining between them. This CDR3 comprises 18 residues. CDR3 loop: CASSVPVFRWTVSYGYTF. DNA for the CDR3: TGTGCCAGCAGCGTACCGGTGTTCCGATGGACAGTCAGCTATGGCTACACCTTC.

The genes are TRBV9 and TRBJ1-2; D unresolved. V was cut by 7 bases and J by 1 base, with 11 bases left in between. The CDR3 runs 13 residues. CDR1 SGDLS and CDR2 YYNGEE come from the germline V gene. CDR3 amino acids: CASSIADNYGYTF. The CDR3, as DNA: TGTGCCAGCTCTATAGCCGATAACTATGGCTACACCTTC.